The clone carrying this T cell receptor (beta chain) was counted once. This record comes from a study of blood T cell repertoires in COVID-19. Study-level background: PBMCs, B-cell-depleted T cells, or T cells were the source of the cDNA or gDNA that made up the material.

The V gene's germline CDR1 is KGHSH and CDR2 LQKENI. V lost 0 bases, J lost 4 bases, and 4 bases lay in between. The CDR3 has 14 residues. Under the authors' procedure: For nucleated cells, counts were estimated from reference gene primer amplification. The table came from immunoSEQ multiplex PCR; TCRdb's copy has only in-frame clones and leaves some out. D and trimming come from the DNA, and the V and J calls and clone size come from that table. This table holds roughly 250,000 clones, 65% to 85% found once. This TCR was recovered from a woman between 35 and 50 years old who had recovered from COVID-19. The V gene is TRBV18, the J gene TRBJ2-6; D unclear. The sample was peripheral blood. CDR3 sequence reads: CASSPPSGANVLTF. CDR3 in DNA: TGTGCCAGCTCACCACCTTCGGGGGCCAACGTCCTGACTTTC. The entire variable domain, with the rest obtained from reference TRBV18 and TRBJ2-6, is as follows: NAGVMQNPRHLVRRRGQEARLRCSPMKGHSHVYWYRQLPEEGLKFMVYLQKENIIDESGMPKERFSAEFPKEGPSILRIQQVVRGDSAAYFCASSPPSGANVLTFGAGSRLTVL.